This T cell receptor (beta chain) was identified in a study of resident and recirculating memory T cells in vitiligo. Study-wide background: Shave-biopsy epidermis from lesional and nonlesional skin was sequenced alongside PBMCs.

The germline V gene encodes CDR1 MDHEN and CDR2 SYDVKM. This CDR3 region has 18 residues. V lost 7 bases to trimming and J lost 0 bases, with 22 bases between them. Regarding the study as a whole: Non-conserved TCRs across sites and patients suggested distinct clones per lesion.

No patient showed confetti depigmentation, a clinical sign of active disease. The repertoire was sequenced with immunoSEQ multiplex PCR; TCRdb's copy has only in-frame clones and lacks some. The profile shows tens of thousands of clones, roughly 92% of them singletons. About this clone itself: Its specificity is unknown.

Material for sequencing was blood. This chain links TRBV28 with TRBJ1-5, with a weak D call TRBD1 (6 bases). The source of this sequence is a male donor with vitiligo. The CDR3 DNA reads as TGTGCCAGCACCTCTGAGGGGGACCCAGCCTATAGCAATCAGCCCCAGCATTTT. Translation: CASTSEGDPAYSNQPQHF. Full variable domain (rest looked up from reference TRBV28 and TRBJ1-5): DVKVTQSSRYLVKRTGEKVFLECVQDMDHENMFWYRQDPGLGLRLIYFSYDVKMKEKGDIPEGYSVSREKKERFSLILESASTNQTSMYLCASTSEGDPAYSNQPQHFGDGTRLSIL.